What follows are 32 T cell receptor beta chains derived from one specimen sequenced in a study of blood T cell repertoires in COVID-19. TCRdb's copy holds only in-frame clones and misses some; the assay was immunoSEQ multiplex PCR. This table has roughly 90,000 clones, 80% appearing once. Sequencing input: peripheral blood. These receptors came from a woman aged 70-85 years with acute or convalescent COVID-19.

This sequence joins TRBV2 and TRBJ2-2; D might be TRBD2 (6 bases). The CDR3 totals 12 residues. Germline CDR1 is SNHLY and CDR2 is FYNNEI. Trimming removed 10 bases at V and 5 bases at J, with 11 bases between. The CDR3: CATAAGTGELFF. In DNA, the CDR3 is TGTGCCACGGCTGCGGGGACCGGGGAGCTGTTTTTT.

CDR3 nucleotide sequence: TGTGCCAGCTGGGCTAGCGGTACCTACGAGCAGTACTTC. Its protein product is CASWASGTYEQYF. The chain employs TRBV6-5 and TRBJ2-7; 7 nucleotides match TRBD2. Germline V lookup: CDR1 MNHEY, CDR2 SVGAGI. V lost 8 bases, J lost 2 bases, and 6 bases stayed unmatched. The CDR3 totals 13 residues.

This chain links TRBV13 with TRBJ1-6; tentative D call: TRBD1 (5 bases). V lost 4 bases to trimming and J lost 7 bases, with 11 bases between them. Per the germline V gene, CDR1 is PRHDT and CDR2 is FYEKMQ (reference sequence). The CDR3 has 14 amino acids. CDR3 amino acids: CASSSGTENSPLHF. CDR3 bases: TGTGCCAGCAGCTCCGGGACTGAGAATTCACCCCTCCACTTT.

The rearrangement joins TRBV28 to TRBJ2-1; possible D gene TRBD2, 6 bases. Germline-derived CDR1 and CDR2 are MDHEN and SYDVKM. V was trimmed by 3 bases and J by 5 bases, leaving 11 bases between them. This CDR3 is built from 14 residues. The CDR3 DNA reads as TGTGCCAGCAGTTTTCGGCGGGGCAACAATGAGCAGTTCTTC. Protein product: CASSFRRGNNEQFF.

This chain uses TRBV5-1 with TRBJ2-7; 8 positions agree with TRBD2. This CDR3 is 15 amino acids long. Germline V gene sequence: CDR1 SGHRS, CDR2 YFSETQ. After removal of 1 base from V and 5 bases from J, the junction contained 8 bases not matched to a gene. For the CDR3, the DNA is TGCGCCAGCAGCTTGAGGTCCGGGAGGGCCGACGAGCAGTACTTC. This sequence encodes CASSLRSGRADEQYF.

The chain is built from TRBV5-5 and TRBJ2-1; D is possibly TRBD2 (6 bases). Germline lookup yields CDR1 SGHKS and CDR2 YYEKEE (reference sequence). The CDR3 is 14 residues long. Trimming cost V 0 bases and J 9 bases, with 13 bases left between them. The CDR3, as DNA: TGTGCCAGCAGCTTGGACCCACTGGGGGGTGAGCAGTTCTTC. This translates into CASSLDPLGGEQFF.

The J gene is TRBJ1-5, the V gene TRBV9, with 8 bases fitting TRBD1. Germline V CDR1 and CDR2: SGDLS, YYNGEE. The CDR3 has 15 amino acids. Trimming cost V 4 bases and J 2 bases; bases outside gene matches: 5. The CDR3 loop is CASSPGGTGNQPQHF. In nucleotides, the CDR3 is TGTGCCAGCAGCCCAGGGGGCACAGGCAATCAGCCCCAGCATTTT.

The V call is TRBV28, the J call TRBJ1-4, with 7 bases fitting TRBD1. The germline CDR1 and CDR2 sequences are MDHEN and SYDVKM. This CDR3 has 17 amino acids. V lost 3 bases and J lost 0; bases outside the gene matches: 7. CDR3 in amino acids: CASSLTGTATTNEKLFF. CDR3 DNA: TGTGCCAGCAGTTTGACCGGGACAGCAACAACTAATGAAAAACTGTTTTTT.

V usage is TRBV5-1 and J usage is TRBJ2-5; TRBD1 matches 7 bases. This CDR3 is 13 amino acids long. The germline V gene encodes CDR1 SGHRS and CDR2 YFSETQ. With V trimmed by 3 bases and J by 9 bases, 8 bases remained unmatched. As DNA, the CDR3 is TGCGCCAGCAGCTCCACTCAACAGGGGCCCCAGTACTTC. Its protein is CASSSTQQGPQYF.

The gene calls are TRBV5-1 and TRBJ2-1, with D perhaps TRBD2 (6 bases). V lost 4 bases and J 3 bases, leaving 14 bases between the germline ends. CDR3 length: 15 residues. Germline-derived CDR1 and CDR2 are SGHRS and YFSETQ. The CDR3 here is CASSLHSGDYNEQFF. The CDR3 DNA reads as TGCGCCAGCAGCCTACACTCGGGGGACTACAATGAGCAGTTCTTC.

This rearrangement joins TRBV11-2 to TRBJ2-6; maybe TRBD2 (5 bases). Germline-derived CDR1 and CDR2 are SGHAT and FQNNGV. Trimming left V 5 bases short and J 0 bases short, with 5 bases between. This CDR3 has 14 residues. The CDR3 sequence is CASSDYSGANVLTF. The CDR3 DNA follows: TGTGCCAGCAGCGACTACTCTGGGGCCAACGTCCTGACTTTC.

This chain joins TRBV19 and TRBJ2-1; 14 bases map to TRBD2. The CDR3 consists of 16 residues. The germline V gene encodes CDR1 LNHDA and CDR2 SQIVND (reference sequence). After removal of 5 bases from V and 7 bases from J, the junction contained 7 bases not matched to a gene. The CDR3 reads CASSFRLAGGQNEQFF. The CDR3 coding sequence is TGTGCCAGTAGTTTTCGACTAGCGGGAGGGCAGAATGAGCAGTTCTTC.

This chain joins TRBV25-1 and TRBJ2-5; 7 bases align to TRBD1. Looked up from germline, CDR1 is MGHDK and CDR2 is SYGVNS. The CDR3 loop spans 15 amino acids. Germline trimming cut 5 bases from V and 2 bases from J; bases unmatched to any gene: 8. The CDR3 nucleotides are TGTGCCAGCAGTCGACAGGGTTGGGAGCAAGAGACCCAGTACTTC. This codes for CASSRQGWEQETQYF. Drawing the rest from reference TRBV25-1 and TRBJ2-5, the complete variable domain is EADIYQTPRYLVIGTGKKITLECSQTMGHDKMYWYQQDPGMELHLIHYSYGVNSTEKGDLSSESTVSRIRTEHFPLTLESARPSHTSQYLCASSRQGWEQETQYFGPGTRLLVL.

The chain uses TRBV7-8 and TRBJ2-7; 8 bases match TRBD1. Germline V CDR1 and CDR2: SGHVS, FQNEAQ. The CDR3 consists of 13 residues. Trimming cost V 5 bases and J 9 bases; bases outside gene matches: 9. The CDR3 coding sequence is TGTGCCAGCAGCACCGGGACAGGCGCTGGGCAGTACTTC. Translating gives CASSTGTGAGQYF.

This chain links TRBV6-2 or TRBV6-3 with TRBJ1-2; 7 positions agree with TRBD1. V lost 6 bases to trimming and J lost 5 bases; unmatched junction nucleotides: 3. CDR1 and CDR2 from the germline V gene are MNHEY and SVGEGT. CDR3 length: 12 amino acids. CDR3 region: CASSDRVYGYTF. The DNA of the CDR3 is TGTGCCAGCAGCGACAGGGTTTATGGCTACACCTTC.

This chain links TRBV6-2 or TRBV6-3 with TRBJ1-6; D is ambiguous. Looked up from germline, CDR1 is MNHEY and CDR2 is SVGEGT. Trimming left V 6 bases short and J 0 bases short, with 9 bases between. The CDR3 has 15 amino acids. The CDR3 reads CASSSPSSYNSPLHF. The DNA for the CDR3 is TGTGCCAGCAGCTCCCCGAGCTCCTATAATTCACCCCTCCACTTT.

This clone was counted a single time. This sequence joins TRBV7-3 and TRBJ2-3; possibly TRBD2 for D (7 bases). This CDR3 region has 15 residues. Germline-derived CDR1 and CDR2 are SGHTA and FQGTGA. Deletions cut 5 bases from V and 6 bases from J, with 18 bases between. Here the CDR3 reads CASSPEGGGTDTQYF. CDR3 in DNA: TGTGCCAGCAGCCCCGAGGGGGGGGGTACCGATACGCAGTATTTT.

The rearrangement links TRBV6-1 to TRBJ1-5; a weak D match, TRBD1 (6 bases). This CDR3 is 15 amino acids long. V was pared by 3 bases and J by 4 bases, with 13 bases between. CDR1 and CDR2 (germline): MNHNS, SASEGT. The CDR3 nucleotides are TGTGCCAGCAGTGAGATGGACAGTGGGAATCAGCCCCAGCATTTT. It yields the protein CASSEMDSGNQPQHF.

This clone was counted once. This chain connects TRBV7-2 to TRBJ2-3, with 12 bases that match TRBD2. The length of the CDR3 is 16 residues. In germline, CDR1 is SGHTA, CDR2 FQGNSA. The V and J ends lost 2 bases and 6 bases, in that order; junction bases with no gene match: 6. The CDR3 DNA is TGTGCCAGCAGCTTATCGCTAGCGGGGGGGCCGGATACGCAGTATTTT. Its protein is CASSLSLAGGPDTQYF.

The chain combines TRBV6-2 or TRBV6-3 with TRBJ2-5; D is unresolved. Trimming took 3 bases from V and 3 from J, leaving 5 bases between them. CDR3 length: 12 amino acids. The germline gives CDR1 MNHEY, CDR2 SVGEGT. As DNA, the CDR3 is TGTGCCAGCAGTTATGCTAAAGAGACCCAGTACTTC. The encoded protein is CASSYAKETQYF.

CDR3: CAWSRGQGDEKLFF. The CDR3 coding sequence is TGTGCCTGGAGTAGGGGACAGGGGGACGAAAAACTGTTTTTT. The genes are TRBV30 and TRBJ1-4, with 11 bases aligning to TRBD1. Trimming cost V 2 bases and J 8 bases; bases outside gene matches: 4. The CDR3 totals 14 residues. CDR1 and CDR2 (germline): GTSNPN, SVGIG (reference sequence).

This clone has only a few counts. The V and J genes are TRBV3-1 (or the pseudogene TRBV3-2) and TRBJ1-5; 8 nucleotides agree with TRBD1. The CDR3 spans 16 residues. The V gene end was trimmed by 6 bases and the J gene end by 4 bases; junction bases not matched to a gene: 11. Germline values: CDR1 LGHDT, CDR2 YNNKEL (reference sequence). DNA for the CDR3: TGTGCCAGCAGTCCAGGGGGCCAGGGCATAAATCAGCCCCAGCATTTT. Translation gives CASSPGGQGINQPQHF.

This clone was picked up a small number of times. CDR3 DNA sequence: TGCAGCGTTGTCAATGTGGGAGGGTGGACAGATACGCAGTATTTT. This codes for CSVVNVGGWTDTQYF. The rearrangement joins TRBV29-1 to TRBJ2-3, with 7 bases lining up with TRBD2. The CDR3 runs 15 residues. Germline assignment: CDR1 SQVTM and CDR2 ANQGSEA. After removal of 4 bases from V and 3 bases from J, the junction contained 10 bases not matched to a gene.

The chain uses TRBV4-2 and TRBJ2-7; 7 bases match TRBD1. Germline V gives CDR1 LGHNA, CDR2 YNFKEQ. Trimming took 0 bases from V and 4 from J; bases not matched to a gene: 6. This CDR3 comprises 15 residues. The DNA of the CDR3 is TGTGCCAGCAGCCAAGATTGGGACAGTTCTTACGAGCAGTACTTC. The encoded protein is CASSQDWDSSYEQYF.

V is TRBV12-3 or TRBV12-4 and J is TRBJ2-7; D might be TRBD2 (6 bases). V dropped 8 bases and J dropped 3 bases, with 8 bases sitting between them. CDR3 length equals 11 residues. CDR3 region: CASGGVYEQYF. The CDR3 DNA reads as TGTGCCAGCGGCGGGGTCTACGAGCAGTACTTC.

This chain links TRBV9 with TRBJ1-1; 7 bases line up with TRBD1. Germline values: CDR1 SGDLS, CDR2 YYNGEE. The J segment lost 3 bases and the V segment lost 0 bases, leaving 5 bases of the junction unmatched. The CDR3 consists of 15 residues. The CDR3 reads CASSVDGRGYTEAFF. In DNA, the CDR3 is TGTGCCAGCAGCGTAGATGGCAGGGGGTACACTGAAGCTTTCTTT.

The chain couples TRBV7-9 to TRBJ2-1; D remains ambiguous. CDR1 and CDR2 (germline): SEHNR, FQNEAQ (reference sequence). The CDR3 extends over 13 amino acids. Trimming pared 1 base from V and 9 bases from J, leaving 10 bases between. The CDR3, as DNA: TGTGCCAGCAGCTTAGATTGGGCAAGTGAGCAGTTCTTC. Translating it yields CASSLDWASEQFF.

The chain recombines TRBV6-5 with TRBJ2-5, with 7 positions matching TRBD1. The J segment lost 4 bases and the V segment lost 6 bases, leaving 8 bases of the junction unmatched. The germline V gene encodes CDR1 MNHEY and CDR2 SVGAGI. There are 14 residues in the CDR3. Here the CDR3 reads CASSRQGSLETQYF. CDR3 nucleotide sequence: TGTGCCAGCAGCCGACAGGGCTCCCTAGAGACCCAGTACTTC.

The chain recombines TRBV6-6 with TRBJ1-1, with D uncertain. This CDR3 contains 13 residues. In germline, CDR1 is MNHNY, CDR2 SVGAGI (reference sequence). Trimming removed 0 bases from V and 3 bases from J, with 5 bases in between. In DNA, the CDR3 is TGTGCCAGCAGTTACTCAGAGGACACTGAAGCTTTCTTT. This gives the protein CASSYSEDTEAFF.

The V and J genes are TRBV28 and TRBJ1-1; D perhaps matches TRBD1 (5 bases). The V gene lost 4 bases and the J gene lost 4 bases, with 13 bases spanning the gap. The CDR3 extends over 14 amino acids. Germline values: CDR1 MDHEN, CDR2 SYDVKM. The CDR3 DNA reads TGTGCCAGCAGTTGGGGGGGACGCGTCACTGAAGCTTTCTTT. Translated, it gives CASSWGGRVTEAFF.

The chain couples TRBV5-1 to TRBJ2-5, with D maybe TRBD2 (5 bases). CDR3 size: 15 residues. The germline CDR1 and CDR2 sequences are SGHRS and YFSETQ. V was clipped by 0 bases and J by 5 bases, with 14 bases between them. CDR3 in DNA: TGCGCCAGCAGCTTGGGTGAAACGGGGTTGGAGACCCAGTACTTC. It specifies CASSLGETGLETQYF.

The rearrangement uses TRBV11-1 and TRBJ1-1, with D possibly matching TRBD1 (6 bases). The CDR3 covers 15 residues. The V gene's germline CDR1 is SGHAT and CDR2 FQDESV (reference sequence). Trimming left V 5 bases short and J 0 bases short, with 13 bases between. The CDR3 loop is CASSPRTAMNTEAFF. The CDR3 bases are TGTGCCAGCAGCCCCAGGACAGCGATGAACACTGAAGCTTTCTTT.